This paragraph covers one T cell receptor beta chain sequence. This specimen comes from a study of blood T cell repertoires in COVID-19. V gave up 3 bases and J gave up 6 bases; unmatched junction bases: 8. There are 15 residues in the CDR3. Germline V lookup: CDR1 SGHDN, CDR2 FVKESK. The table came from immunoSEQ multiplex PCR; TCRdb's copy has only in-frame clones and leaves some out. The sample lists around 150,000 clones, approximately 79% occurring once. This TCR derives from a woman aged 40 to 50 with COVID-19, enrolled during active disease. The specimen was peripheral blood. V is TRBV14 and J is TRBJ1-2, with 9 nucleotides matching TRBD1. The CDR3 is CASSHRQGVFDGYTF. CDR3 sequence (DNA): TGTGCCAGCAGCCATAGACAGGGGGTTTTTGATGGCTACACCTTC.